Below are 30 T cell receptor beta chains sequenced from a single sample in a study of PD-L1 blockade in urothelial cancer. The data were produced by immunoSEQ multiplex PCR, yet TCRdb's version contains in-frame clones alone and is incomplete. The table records more than 65,000 clones, 87% of them present only once. Specimen: PBMCs, collected around atezolizumab (anti-PD-L1) treatment. These TCRs come from a woman in her 70s with urothelial cancer.

This chain uses TRBV7-2 with TRBJ1-1, with D perhaps TRBD1 (5 bases). V was trimmed by 3 bases and J by 7 bases, leaving 15 bases between them. Germline CDR1 is SGHTA and CDR2 is FQGNSA. The CDR3 extends over 14 amino acids. Written as DNA, the CDR3 is TGTGCCAGCAGCTTGCGGACGGCGGGACTTGAAGCTTTCTTT. Amino acid sequence: CASSLRTAGLEAFF.

The rearrangement links TRBV2 to TRBJ2-2, with 13 bases identical to TRBD2. Germline lookup yields CDR1 SNHLY and CDR2 FYNNEI. The CDR3 has 17 amino acids. V lost 6 bases to trimming and J lost 1 base; unmatched junction nucleotides: 5. In DNA form, the CDR3 reads TGTGCCAGCAGACAACTAGCGGGGGGGCGGAACACCGGGGAGCTGTTTTTT. Protein: CASRQLAGGRNTGELFF. Full variable domain (missing parts from reference TRBV2 and TRBJ2-2): EPEVTQTPSHQVTQMGQEVILRCVPISNHLYFYWYRQILGQKVEFLVSFYNNEISEKSEIFDDQFSVERPDGSNFTLKIRSTKLEDSAMYFCASRQLAGGRNTGELFFGEGSRLTVL.

This clone was picked up a small number of times. The chain joins TRBV7-2 to TRBJ2-7; TRBD2 agrees at 9 bases. The CDR3 loop spans 13 amino acids. V dropped 6 bases and J dropped 2; count of bases not matched to a gene: 2. Germline V CDR1 and CDR2: SGHTA, FQGNSA. The CDR3 loop is CASRAGGAYEQYF. As DNA, the CDR3 is TGTGCCAGCAGGGCGGGGGGGGCCTACGAGCAGTACTTC.

This sequence joins TRBV11-3 and TRBJ2-1; TRBD2 is a possible D gene (5 bases). Deletions cut 4 bases from V and 7 bases from J, with 8 bases between. The CDR3 has 12 residues. Germline CDR1 SGHNT, CDR2 YENEEA. In nucleotides, the CDR3 is TGTGCCAGCAGCTCCCGGAGGAATGAGCAGTTCTTC. This translates into CASSSRRNEQFF.

For this clone: One junction end disagrees with the germline gene, perhaps due to a read error. The rearrangement links TRBV28 to TRBJ2-7; 7 bases are shared with TRBD1. This CDR3 spans 14 amino acids. CDR1 is MDHEN, CDR2 SYDVKM, per germline. CDR3 sequence (DNA): TGTGCCAGCGGTTTAGGGACAGTCTCCTACGAGCAGTACTTC. Translation: CASGLGTVSYEQYF.

This chain joins TRBV6-4 and TRBJ2-1; 13 nucleotides line up with TRBD2. This CDR3 contains 17 residues. V lost 5 bases, J lost 7 bases, and 11 bases stayed unmatched. Germline CDR1 and CDR2: MRHNA and SNTAGT. In DNA form, the CDR3 reads TGTGCCAGCAGTCGCGGAATGGGACTAGCGGGACCTAATGAGCAGTTCTTC. It encodes CASSRGMGLAGPNEQFF.

The chain uses TRBV6-6 and TRBJ2-5; D might be TRBD2 (6 bases). This CDR3 spans 16 amino acids. Trimming shortened V by 3 bases and J by 2 bases, and 16 bases separated the two germline ends. CDR1 and CDR2 (germline): MNHNY, SVGAGI (reference sequence). The CDR3: CASSYTSSGLQETQYF. The DNA for the CDR3 is TGTGCCAGCAGTTATACGAGTAGCGGCCTACAAGAGACCCAGTACTTC.

The V and J genes are TRBV5-4 and TRBJ2-5, with 8 bases identical to TRBD1. The germline V gene has CDR1 SGHNT and CDR2 YYREEE (reference sequence). CDR3 length: 16 residues. J was trimmed by 4 bases and V by 0 bases; bases with no gene match: 8. CDR3 in amino acids: CASSLGGTGGRETQYF. The CDR3, as DNA: TGTGCCAGCAGCTTGGGGGGCACAGGGGGTAGAGAGACCCAGTACTTC.

V gene TRBV9 combines with J gene TRBJ1-1; 8 nucleotides agree with TRBD1. CDR3 length: 14 residues. The ends lost 3 bases at V and 3 bases at J; junction bases unmatched: 4. Germline V CDR1 and CDR2: SGDLS, YYNGEE. CDR3 amino acids: CASSGTGTYTEAFF. CDR3 nucleotide sequence: TGTGCCAGCAGCGGGACAGGGACTTACACTGAAGCTTTCTTT.

This sequence joins TRBV7-2 and TRBJ2-1; 13 nucleotides align to TRBD2. V lost 5 bases, J lost 8 bases, and 15 bases stayed unmatched. Germline V gene sequence: CDR1 SGHTA, CDR2 FQGNSA. The CDR3 covers 18 residues. CDR3 nucleotide sequence: TGTGCCAGCAGCCTGGGGGCCCCTACTAGCGGGGGGGCCCATGAGCAGTTCTTC. Protein: CASSLGAPTSGGAHEQFF.

This clone appeared a single time. V usage is TRBV4-2 and J usage is TRBJ2-5; possibly TRBD1 for D (6 bases). CDR1 is LGHNA, CDR2 YNFKEQ, per germline. The CDR3 runs 15 residues. V was cut by 1 base and J by 9 bases, with 18 bases left in between. The CDR3 DNA sequence: TGTGCCAGCAGCCAAGGTGGGGGCGAGACTTATTCCCAGTACTTC. As protein: CASSQGGGETYSQYF.

This chain links TRBV5-4 with TRBJ2-2, with 12 bases that match TRBD1. The V gene's germline CDR1 is SGHNT and CDR2 YYREEE (reference sequence). J lost 6 bases, V lost 3 bases, and 9 bases had no gene match. The CDR3 loop spans 17 amino acids. CDR3 sequence reads: CASSWDRGQVKAGELFF. DNA for the CDR3: TGTGCCAGCAGCTGGGACAGGGGGCAAGTTAAGGCCGGGGAGCTGTTTTTT.

V gene TRBV10-3 combines with J gene TRBJ1-2; 10 bases map to TRBD1. With V trimmed by 3 bases and J by 4 bases, 11 bases remained unmatched. Per germline, CDR1 ENHRY and CDR2 SYGVKD. The CDR3 runs to 17 residues. CDR3 coding DNA: TGTGCCATCAGTGATTCCCCGACAGGGGGCGCTTCCTATGGCTACACCTTC. This codes for CAISDSPTGGASYGYTF.

The chain has TRBV10-3 and TRBJ2-2; D perhaps matches TRBD1 (5 bases). Per the germline V gene, CDR1 is ENHRY and CDR2 is SYGVKD. V gave up 4 bases and J gave up 0 bases, with 15 bases separating them. The CDR3 is 17 residues long. The CDR3 DNA follows: TGTGCCATCAGTGGTAATTTGGCCAGGGCGAACACCGGGGAGCTGTTTTTT. This translates into CAISGNLARANTGELFF.

The gene calls are TRBV7-8 and TRBJ2-2; weak D call: TRBD2 (5 bases). The CDR3 spans 12 residues. In germline, CDR1 is SGHVS, CDR2 FQNEAQ. Between the trimmed V and J ends, which lost 8 bases and 4 bases, there was a span of 8 bases. CDR3 sequence (DNA): TGTGCCAGCGGCGGGCCCACCGGGGAGCTGTTTTTT. Translating gives CASGGPTGELFF.

The CDR3 loop reads CASSEGAGYNEQFF. CDR3 DNA: TGTGCCAGCAGTGAGGGGGCCGGGTACAATGAGCAGTTCTTC. V gene TRBV6-1 combines with J gene TRBJ2-1, with TRBD1 as a possible D gene (6 bases). The CDR3 extends over 14 amino acids. The ends were cut back, 3 bases at V and 4 bases at J, with 10 bases in the middle. Germline loops: CDR1 MNHNS, CDR2 SASEGT.

V and J are TRBV9 and TRBJ1-2; D may be TRBD1 (6 bases). V gave up 0 bases and J gave up 0 bases, with 9 bases separating them. CDR1 is SGDLS, CDR2 YYNGEE, per germline. The CDR3 spans 15 residues. This chain's CDR3 is CASSVGTAANYGYTF. The CDR3 nucleotides read TGTGCCAGCAGCGTAGGGACAGCAGCTAACTATGGCTACACCTTC.

V is TRBV5-1 and J is TRBJ1-5; D is uncertain. The CDR3 length is 14 residues. Trimming pared 0 bases from V and 2 bases from J, leaving 6 bases between. CDR1 and CDR2 from the germline V gene are SGHRS and YFSETQ. The CDR3 region is CASSLAAGNQPQHF. The CDR3 DNA reads TGCGCCAGCAGCTTGGCGGCGGGCAATCAGCCCCAGCATTTT. Full variable domain (remainder filled in from reference TRBV5-1 and TRBJ1-5): KAGVTQTPRYLIKTRGQQVTLSCSPISGHRSVSWYQQTPGQGLQFLFEYFSETQRNKGNFPGRFSGRQFSNSRSEMNVSTLELGDSALYLCASSLAAGNQPQHFGDGTRLSIL.

This chain links TRBV19 with TRBJ1-5; TRBD1 is a possible D gene (5 bases). The CDR3 sequence is 16 residues long. From germline, CDR1 is LNHDA and CDR2 SQIVND (reference sequence). Trimming removed 3 bases at V and 11 bases at J, with 23 bases between. The CDR3 DNA sequence: TGTGCCAGTAGTATTTCAGTCGGGACTTCCACCAGGGCCCAGCATTTT. Translated: CASSISVGTSTRAQHF.

The J gene is TRBJ1-1, the V gene TRBV2; D may be TRBD1 (5 bases). This CDR3 has 14 residues. Between the trimmed V and J ends, which lost 7 bases and 2 bases, there was a span of 14 bases. Germline V lookup: CDR1 SNHLY, CDR2 FYNNEI. CDR3 region: CASKIQGLNTEAFF. The CDR3 bases are TGTGCCAGCAAGATCCAGGGCCTCAACACTGAAGCTTTCTTT.

This chain uses TRBV9 with TRBJ1-1; TRBD1 might be the D (6 bases). Between the trimmed V and J ends, which lost 4 bases and 5 bases, there was a span of 12 bases. The CDR3 is made up of 13 amino acids. Germline values: CDR1 SGDLS, CDR2 YYNGEE. CDR3 bases: TGTGCCAGCAGCATCAGCCAGGGGACTGAAGCTTTCTTT. Translating gives CASSISQGTEAFF.

This clone turned up a few times. J is TRBJ1-2 and V is TRBV6-1; a weak D match, TRBD1 (6 bases). The CDR3 loop spans 10 amino acids. Looked up from germline, CDR1 is MNHNS and CDR2 is SASEGT. With 8 bases removed from V and 9 bases from J, the gap between germline ends came to 10 bases. DNA for the CDR3: TGTGCCAGCCGGACAGTACGCTACACCTTC. Translated, it gives CASRTVRYTF.

This chain uses TRBV5-1 with TRBJ1-4, with 8 bases identical to TRBD1. The CDR3 length is 15 residues. Germline trimming cut 1 base from V and 8 bases from J; bases unmatched to any gene: 7. Germline CDR1 SGHRS, CDR2 YFSETQ. The CDR3 region is CASSLYTGGIEKLFF. In DNA form, the CDR3 reads TGCGCCAGCAGCTTGTATACAGGGGGAATAGAAAAACTGTTTTTT.

J is TRBJ1-1 and V is TRBV5-6; TRBD1 might be the D (5 bases). Germline CDR1 SGHDT, CDR2 YYEEEE. The CDR3 is 16 amino acids. The ends were cut back, 1 base at V and 1 base at J, with 14 bases in the middle. CDR3 amino acids: CASSLLATGPNTEAFF. The CDR3 DNA reads as TGTGCCAGCAGCTTGTTGGCCACAGGCCCGAACACTGAAGCTTTCTTT. Variable domain in full (rest from reference TRBV5-6 and TRBJ1-1): DAGVTQSPTHLIKTRGQQVTLRCSPKSGHDTVSWYQQALGQGPQFIFQYYEEEERQRGNFPDRFSGHQFPNYSSELNVNALLLGDSALYLCASSLLATGPNTEAFFGQGTRLTVV.

The chain uses TRBV15 and TRBJ1-1; TRBD1 is a possible D gene (5 bases). The ends were cut back, 1 base at V and 2 bases at J, with 14 bases in the middle. The CDR3 covers 16 residues. Germline V gives CDR1 LNHNV, CDR2 YYDKDF (reference sequence). The CDR3 coding sequence is TGTGCCACCAGCAGAGTGGGGGGGGAGATCAACACTGAAGCTTTCTTT. Encoded protein: CATSRVGGEINTEAFF.

The CDR3 region has the DNA TGCGCCAGCAGCCAAGGCACAGGGACGGGCAACTATGGCTACACCTTC. This translates into CASSQGTGTGNYGYTF. V gene TRBV4-1 combines with J gene TRBJ1-2; D perhaps matches TRBD1 (6 bases). The CDR3 contains 16 residues. Trimming took 1 base from V and 2 from J, leaving 14 bases between them. Germline-derived CDR1 and CDR2 are MGHRA and YSYEKL.

V usage is TRBV6-4 and J usage is TRBJ1-4; TRBD1 is a possible D gene (6 bases). The CDR3 is 18 amino acids. CDR1 and CDR2 from the germline V gene are MRHNA and SNTAGT. The V end was cut by 0 bases, the J end by 0 bases, with 14 bases between. CDR3 amino acids: CASSDSRRGTSTNEKLFF. The CDR3 nucleotides read TGTGCCAGCAGTGACTCGAGAAGGGGGACATCAACTAATGAAAAACTGTTTTTT.

The sample holds a few counts of this clone. The genes are TRBV18 and TRBJ2-5; TRBD1 matches 7 bases. The CDR3 loop spans 17 amino acids. V was clipped by 1 base and J by 5 bases; unmatched bases: 13. Germline-derived CDR1 and CDR2 are KGHSH and LQKENI. The CDR3 bases are TGTGCCAGCTCACCACTGACAGGGTCAGTGGGGTTGGAGACCCAGTACTTC. Encoded protein: CASSPLTGSVGLETQYF.

The V call is TRBV18, the J call TRBJ1-5; possible D gene TRBD1, 5 bases. Germline V gene sequence: CDR1 KGHSH, CDR2 LQKENI. CDR3 length equals 14 residues. Trimming removed 5 bases at V and 3 bases at J, with 11 bases between. Written as DNA, the CDR3 is TGTGCCAGCTCAACGTCAGGGATCAATCAGCCCCAGCATTTT. This codes for CASSTSGINQPQHF. The whole variable domain, remainder taken from reference TRBV18 and TRBJ1-5, is NAGVMQNPRHLVRRRGQEARLRCSPMKGHSHVYWYRQLPEEGLKFMVYLQKENIIDESGMPKERFSAEFPKEGPSILRIQQVVRGDSAAYFCASSTSGINQPQHFGDGTRLSIL.

The chain links TRBV30 to TRBJ2-3; 7 bases are a match to TRBD1. The J segment lost 6 bases and the V segment lost 2 bases, leaving 2 bases of the junction unmatched. Germline V lookup: CDR1 GTSNPN, CDR2 SVGIG (reference sequence). This CDR3 contains 12 residues. The CDR3 DNA sequence: TGTGCCTGGAGTTCCAGGGGGGATACGCAGTATTTT. It yields the protein CAWSSRGDTQYF.